The entry below describes one T cell receptor beta chain. No cognate antigen has been identified for it. The input lacks base qualities; no much larger clone sits a single base away. Genomic DNA was extracted from sorted cells for sequencing of the TCRbeta CDR3 region. The immunoSEQ Assay was used for sequencing of TCRbeta CDR3 regions. In its TCRdb copy, this immuneACCESS table keeps in-frame sequences only and misses some clones. Where compared with another copy, unresolved V genes explain less than half of these, and the others have no known cause. For this sample the table gives 70,000 to 95,000 clones, of which around 85% were detected only once. About 4% of the sample rests with the top ten. This entry comes from a study of OX40 agonist ivuxolimab in advanced cancers. For the study in its entirety: Ivuxolimab was a fully human IgG2 agonistic monoclonal antibody targeting the costimulatory receptor OX40 (CD134). In the dose-escalation cohort, roughly 80% of patients were male, and the mean age was approximately 60 years, with a range of about 23 to 90. Intravenous ivuxolimab was administered to patients every 2 weeks at six dose levels: 0.01, 0.1, 0.3, 1.5, 3 and 10 mg/kg. Of the 50 or so patients in dose escalation, 19 had hepatocellular carcinoma, about 15 had melanoma, 9 had renal cell carcinoma and 9 had head and neck cancer. The paper describes the monotherapy dose-escalation part (N of about 50 patients) of the phase I trial of ivuxolimab. Patients were allowed to have had prior anti-PD-1, anti-PD-L1 or anti-CTLA-4 therapy, and approximately 40% of the dose-escalation patients had been treated with checkpoint inhibitors. Partial responses occurred in three dose-escalation patients, of whom one had hepatocellular carcinoma and two had cutaneous melanoma. The purpose of peripheral TCRbeta sequencing was to test whether ivuxolimab changed TCR sequence diversity and led to clonal T-cell expansion.

What the work shows at the level of the full study, not this receptor alone: Low levels of normalized T-cell clonal expansion were also seen in some nonresponding patients. In the 0.1-3.0 mg/kg groups, partial responders were among the patients with the lowest normalized peripheral clonal expansion, particularly in CD8+ T cells. After ivuxolimab, expanded clones were on average more numerous among CD8+ T cells than among CD4+ T cells. At doses of 0.1 to 3.0 mg/kg, clonal expansion of both CD4+ and CD8+ T cells in blood was seen between baseline and week 6. The antigen specificity of the peripheral T cells that underwent clonal expansion was not determined.

The trial excluded patients who had a history of autoimmune disease or were on systemic immunosuppression. Peripheral blood for TCR sequencing was collected from all dose cohorts at baseline, on cycle 4 day 1, and on cycle 7 day 1. The samples were drawn from a first-in-human, open-label, multicenter phase I dose-escalation trial of ivuxolimab. Adults with locally advanced or metastatic melanoma, renal cell, hepatocellular, or head and neck squamous cell carcinoma were enrolled in the trial. CD4+ and CD8+ T cells were sorted separately from peripheral blood before TCR sequencing. The CDR3 covers 15 residues, taking in both the cysteine and the phenylalanine. CDR3 DNA is the only sequence kept; it has 45 bases, read in frame from the first base. V is pared back by 0 bases and J by 1 base, with 6 bases lying between the germline termini. Taken from the germline V gene, the CDR1 and CDR2 loops are SGHTA and FQGTGA.

The starting material was CD4+ or CD8+ T cells sorted from blood, obtained in a trial of the OX40 agonist ivuxolimab. The rearrangement combines TRBV7-3 with TRBJ2-2; confidence is insufficient to name the D gene. This sequence originates from an adult with an advanced solid tumor such as melanoma, head and neck, liver or kidney cancer. Here is the DNA: TGTGCCAGCAGCTTAACACCACAGAACACCGGGGAGCTGTTTTTT. This is translated as CASSLTPQNTGELFF.